These 5 T cell receptor beta chains originate from one sample sequenced in a study of control samples from healthy donors and cancer patients. Assay: immunoSEQ multiplex PCR; the TCRdb copy retains only in-frame clones and omits some. The sample has approximately 92,000 clones; 85% to 95% are singletons. The sequenced sample consisted of blood. Receptors were obtained from a woman aged 25 to 39 in good health.

The V gene is TRBV28, the J gene TRBJ2-7; the match to TRBD1 covers 7 bases. This CDR3 is built from 14 residues. The V and J ends lost 5 bases and 1 base, in that order; junction bases with no gene match: 5. CDR1 is MDHEN and CDR2 is SYDVKM in the germline V gene. The CDR3 nucleotides read TGTGCCAGCAGTAATCCGGGACAGTCCTACGAGCAGTACTTC. Translation: CASSNPGQSYEQYF.

The chain couples TRBV29-1 to TRBJ2-3; TRBD2 is a possible D gene (6 bases). Germline CDR1 SQVTM, CDR2 ANQGSEA. Trimming took off 4 bases at V and 2 bases at J, with 13 bases between the two ends. This CDR3 is built from 14 residues. CDR3 sequence reads: CSVGPGLITDTQYF. The CDR3 coding sequence is TGCAGCGTTGGACCGGGACTCATCACAGATACGCAGTATTTT.

This clone occurred once. This sample also contains other DNA sequences that code for the same CDR3. The V and J genes are TRBV12-3 or TRBV12-4 and TRBJ1-1; D is ambiguous. This CDR3 region has 13 residues. V was cut by 2 bases and J by 1 base, with 5 bases left in between. The CDR3 coding sequence is TGTGCCAGCAGTTTATACGGGAACACTGAAGCTTTCTTT. It specifies CASSLYGNTEAFF.

V usage is TRBV10-1 and J usage is TRBJ2-3; D not certain. CDR1 is WNHNN, CDR2 SYGVQD, per germline (reference sequence). The CDR3 is 12 amino acids. With 0 bases removed from V and 10 bases from J, the gap between germline ends came to 8 bases. CDR3 bases: TGCGCCAGCAGTGAGTCGAGCTTCCCGCAGTATTTT. This encodes CASSESSFPQYF.

The CDR3 DNA reads TGTGCCAGCAGCTTGGGCCTATGGGGTTCCTACAATGAGCAGTTCTTC. Residues: CASSLGLWGSYNEQFF. The chain employs TRBV5-6 and TRBJ2-1; the D is unclear. V gave up 0 bases and J gave up 1 base, with 11 bases separating them. Germline assignment: CDR1 SGHDT and CDR2 YYEEEE. CDR3 size: 16 residues.